The 2 T cell receptor beta chains reported below all come from one sample, sequenced in a study of cytomegalovirus exposure and HLA in healthy donors. Use of 60 Vbeta and 13 Jbeta primers characterized the PCR. Assay used: immunoSEQ multiplex PCR; TCRdb lists only in-frame clones, some missing. The sample yields about 210,000 clones, about 80% seen once. The sequencing input was PBMCs. The source is a woman aged 25 to 39 in good health and CMV-seropositive.

The chain combines TRBV15 with TRBJ2-2, with D maybe TRBD2 (5 bases). This CDR3 comprises 15 residues. V was shortened by 1 base and J by 1 base, with 7 bases between the two germline ends. Germline lookup yields CDR1 LNHNV and CDR2 YYDKDF (reference sequence). The CDR3 DNA is TGTGCCACCAGCAGAGTCCGGGGGAACACCGGGGAGCTGTTTTTT. This encodes CATSRVRGNTGELFF.

V is TRBV7-2 and J is TRBJ2-7; D perhaps matches TRBD2 (6 bases). V gave up 5 bases and J gave up 0 bases, with 23 bases separating them. This CDR3 region has 18 residues. Germline-derived CDR1 and CDR2 are SGHTA and FQGNSA. The CDR3 sequence: CASSRQSGRDLPSYEQYF. In nucleotides, the CDR3 is TGTGCCAGCAGCCGCCAATCCGGGCGGGACCTTCCCTCCTACGAGCAGTACTTC.